This record concerns one T cell receptor beta chain sequence. Its matching antigen is unknown. The sample comes from a study of CXCR3-negative and CXCR3-positive naive CD8 T cells. The authors made the TRB cDNA libraries by 5' RACE using UMI labels. TCRdb re-called the 5' RACE reads; one entry per CDR3 protein, DNA not given. The table for this sample gives fewer than 80,000 distinct CDR3 sequences. This CDR3 region has 13 residues. Germline V gives CDR1 MNHEY, CDR2 SVGEGT. Study-wide findings and caveats: Expression of CXCR3 was partially reduced after cryopreservation, and fresh PBMCs were used in most assays.

The receptor comes from a human donor in good health. Some clones in this sample may be carry-over from other donors' samples. Sequenced input: naive CXCR3- CD8+ T cells from blood. Sample subset: CD45RO-CCR7+CD27+CD95- naive CD8+ T cells lacking CXCR3 (TNR3-). V gene TRBV6-2 or TRBV6-3 combines with J gene TRBJ1-5; the D call from TCRdb, TRBD1, cannot be confirmed without DNA. The CDR3 protein is CASSPGAHQPQHF.